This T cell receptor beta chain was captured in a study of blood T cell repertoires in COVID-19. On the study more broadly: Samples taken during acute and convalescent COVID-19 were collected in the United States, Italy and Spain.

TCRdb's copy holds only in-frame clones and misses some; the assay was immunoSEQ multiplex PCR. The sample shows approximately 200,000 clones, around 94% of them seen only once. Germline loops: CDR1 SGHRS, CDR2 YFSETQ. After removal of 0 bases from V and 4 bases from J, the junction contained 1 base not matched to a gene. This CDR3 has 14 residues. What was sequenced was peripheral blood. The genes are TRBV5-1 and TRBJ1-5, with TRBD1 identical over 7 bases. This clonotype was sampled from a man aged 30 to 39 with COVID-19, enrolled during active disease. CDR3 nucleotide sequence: TGCGCCAGCAGCTTGGGGGACAGAAATCAGCCCCAGCATTTT. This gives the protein CASSLGDRNQPQHF.